Listed below are T cell receptor beta chains from one sample, sequenced in a study of tumor-infiltrating lymphocytes in primary liver carcinoma. TCRdb used MiXCR to reprocess the multiplex PCR reads, holding one entry per CDR3 protein. The sample yields tens of thousands of distinct CDR3 sequences, over 60% seen once. Specimen: liver tumor tissue from sampling region 5. The receptors here all came from a woman in her thirties with primary liver carcinoma and hepatitis B virus infection. CDR3s include the opening cysteine and the closing phenylalanine or tryptophan. The D gene is left open where the match is weak. Clone size appears in some rows only: once, few, many, or a class for an expanded clone.

TRBJ1-1,TRBD1,.,20,TRBV11-2,TGTGCCAGCAGCGCTCAGGACAGGGGGCGCAAGAGGTGCAGCAACACTGAAGCTTTCTTT,CASSAQDRGRKRCSNTEAFF
TRBJ2-5,TRBD1,many,14,TRBV9,TGTGCCAGCGGGCTAAGGACAGGGCGGGTGACCCAGTACTTC,CASGLRTGRVTQYF
TRBJ1-4,TRBD1,.,14,TRBV6-1,TGTGCCAGCAGGGACAGGGGTGGCCCTGAAAAACTGTTTTTT,CASRDRGGPEKLFF
TRBJ1-1,.,.,13,TRBV2,TGTGCCAGCAGCGACCAGGGGAACATTGAAGCTTTCTTC,CASSDQGNIEAFF
TRBJ2-3,.,.,14,TRBV12-3/TRBV12-4,TGCGCCAGCAGTGTTGGTCGTAGCACAGATACCCAGTATTTT,CASSVGRSTDTQYF
TRBJ2-6,.,.,13,TRBV11-1,TGTGGCAGTCCACCCTCTGGGGCCAATGTCCTGACTTTC,CGSPPSGANVLTF
TRBJ1-2,.,.,14,TRBV28,TGTGCCAGCAGTCCGGAGGGACAAATCTATGGTTACACCTTC,CASSPEGQIYGYTF
TRBJ1-2,.,medium-sized,12,TRBV10-3,TGTGCCATCAGTGTAGGAAATTATGGCTACACCTTC,CAISVGNYGYTF
TRBJ2-2,.,.,16,TRBV6-2/TRBV6-3,TGCGCCAGCAGTTTCTCATACGGACAGACCGCCGGGGATTTTGTTTTT,CASSFSYGQTAGDFVF
TRBJ2-1,TRBD2,.,17,TRBV4-2,TGTGCAAGTAGCCAAGATGTCGGAGCGGGAGTGAACAATGAGCAGTTCTTC,CASSQDVGAGVNNEQFF
TRBJ2-1,.,once,12,TRBV29-1,TGCTGCGCCCTAAGGTACTACAATAAGCAGTTCTTC,CCALRYYNKQFF
TRBJ2-1,.,.,16,TRBV7-8,TGTGCCAGCAGCTCAATCCCGAGACTAGGGGGCAATGAGCAGTTCTTC,CASSSIPRLGGNEQFF
TRBJ2-3,.,.,16,TRBV11-3,TGTGCCAACAGCTCCGGGAGCGGGCGAGACACAGATACGCAGTACTTT,CANSSGSGRDTDTQYF
TRBJ2-7,TRBD1,many,15,TRBV4-3,TGCGCCAGCAGCCAGGATCGATGGACAGGGCAGGAGCAGTACTTC,CASSQDRWTGQEQYF
TRBJ2-7,TRBD2,.,18,TRBV4-3,TGCGCCAGCAGCCAAGCTGAGACGGGGGGTCACATTAGCTACGAGCAATATTTC,CASSQAETGGHISYEQYF